This is a list of T cell receptor beta chains from one sample in a study of T-cell memory formation after mild COVID-19. TCRdb passed the 5' RACE reads through MiXCR, listing each CDR3 protein once. The data show roughly 110,000 distinct CDR3 sequences, more than 15% seen once. Sequencing input: PBMCs or a T cell subset sorted from them (not recorded which). Receptor source: an adult woman who had mild COVID-19 (a few samples of this study predate the infection). Cell type and time point are not known. Both conserved end residues are part of each CDR3. The order of the fields is CDR3 length, V gene, J gene, D gene, clone size, CDR3 DNA, CDR3 protein. D genes are given only for firm matches. Size is omitted from some rows. Given values are once, few, many or a class for expanded clones.

15,TRBV7-9,TRBJ1-2,TRBD1,few,TGTGCCAGCAGCTACGGACAGGTGGAGCACTATGGCTACACCTTC,CASSYGQVEHYGYTF
13,TRBV9,TRBJ1-1,NA,NA,TGTGCCAGCAGCGTAGGACCTGCCCCTGAAGCTTTCTTT,CASSVGPAPEAFF
13,TRBV5-1,TRBJ2-7,NA,NA,TGCGCCAGCAGCTATGACAGACCCTACGAGCAGTACTTC,CASSYDRPYEQYF
14,TRBV7-9,TRBJ1-2,NA,NA,TGTGCCAGCAGCTCCCGGGGGAGTAACTATGGCTACACCTTC,CASSSRGSNYGYTF
14,TRBV7-2,TRBJ2-5,NA,NA,TGTGCCAGCAGCTTAGTTGACTTCCAAGAGACCCAGTACTTC,CASSLVDFQETQYF
14,TRBV9,TRBJ2-1,NA,NA,TGTGCCAGCAGCCACGCAGGCGACTACAATGAGCAGTTCTTC,CASSHAGDYNEQFF
14,TRBV20-1,TRBJ1-1,NA,NA,TGCAGTGCTAGAGATGGGGTGAGGGACACTGAAGCTTTCTTT,CSARDGVRDTEAFF
15,TRBV24-1,TRBJ1-5,NA,few,TGTGCCACCAGTGATTTGGGGGAAAGCAATCAGCCCCAGCATTTT,CATSDLGESNQPQHF
13,TRBV27,TRBJ2-7,NA,few,TGTGCCAGCAGTTTGAGGGTGTCCTACGAGCAGTACTTC,CASSLRVSYEQYF
14,TRBV7-6,TRBJ2-3,TRBD2,NA,TGTGCCAGCAGCTCGGGACTAGCTAGAGATACGCAGTATTTT,CASSSGLARDTQYF
13,TRBV27,TRBJ1-1,NA,few,TGTGCCAGCAGTTTGGGACGCGGGACTGAAGCTTTCTTT,CASSLGRGTEAFF
17,TRBV28,TRBJ2-3,NA,NA,TGTGCCAGCAGCCAGCCTCCCCTGGAGAGTCGCACAGATACGCAGTATTTT,CASSQPPLESRTDTQYF
15,TRBV3-1,TRBJ1-1,TRBD1,NA,TGTGCCAGCAGCCGGAATCAGGGGGGTAGGACTGAAGCTTTCTTT,CASSRNQGGRTEAFF
14,TRBV12-3/TRBV12-4,TRBJ2-7,NA,NA,TGTGCCAGCAGTTTTCCGGGTAACAGCTACGAGCAGTACTTC,CASSFPGNSYEQYF
11,TRBV6-5,TRBJ2-7,NA,NA,TGTGCCAGCAGTTCCGCTCGCGAGCAGTACTTC,CASSSAREQYF
19,TRBV4-3,TRBJ2-3,TRBD2,NA,TGCGCCAGCAGCCAAGGGACTAGCGGGAGGATGGGGGGCACAGATACGCAGTATTTT,CASSQGTSGRMGGTDTQYF
15,TRBV7-9,TRBJ2-1,TRBD2,few,TGTGCCACAACCCCGTCTGCGGGGGACCCCAATGAGCAGTTCTTC,CATTPSAGDPNEQFF
13,TRBV24-1,TRBJ2-3,TRBD1,few,TGTGCCACTGGACAGGGAATCTCAGATACGCAGTATTTT,CATGQGISDTQYF
13,TRBV7-9,TRBJ2-1,NA,NA,TGTGCCAGCAGCTTACCACAGGACAATGAGCAGTTCTTC,CASSLPQDNEQFF
16,TRBV3-1,TRBJ2-1,TRBD2,NA,TGTGCCAGCAGCCAACGACTAGCGGGGGTGCACAATGAGCAGTTCTTC,CASSQRLAGVHNEQFF
18,TRBV20-1,TRBJ2-3,TRBD2,NA,TGCAGTGCTAGAGATCTAGGGACTAGCGCCTCTAGCACAGATACGCAGTATTTT,CSARDLGTSASSTDTQYF
12,TRBV6-5,TRBJ1-2,NA,NA,TGTGCCAGCTATCTCCCCAGGGACGGCTACACCTTC,CASYLPRDGYTF
15,TRBV4-1,TRBJ1-5,NA,NA,TGCGCCAGCAGCCAAGGGGGCGGGCTAAATCAGCCCCAGCATTTT,CASSQGGGLNQPQHF
16,TRBV12-3/TRBV12-4,TRBJ2-4,NA,NA,TGTGCCAGCAGTTTCTGGGCGGGGAGGGCCAAAAACATTCAGTACTTC,CASSFWAGRAKNIQYF
13,TRBV5-1,TRBJ2-5,NA,NA,TGCGCCAGCAGCTCCCATCCCCAAGAGACCCAGTACTTC,CASSSHPQETQYF
15,TRBV2,TRBJ2-7,NA,few,TGTGCCAGCAGTGAAGAGGCAGGGGTGTCCTACGAGCAGTACTTC,CASSEEAGVSYEQYF
13,TRBV29-1,TRBJ2-7,TRBD2,NA,TGCAGCGTTGAGATAGCGGGGACCTACGAGCAGTACTTC,CSVEIAGTYEQYF
14,TRBV7-6,TRBJ2-1,NA,NA,TGTGCCAGCAGCCTGCTGGGGGCGGGAGATGGGCAGTTCTTC,CASSLLGAGDGQFF
12,TRBV19,TRBJ1-2,TRBD1,NA,TGTGCCACCCGACAGGGGGCCATGGGCTACACCTTC,CATRQGAMGYTF
17,TRBV7-9,TRBJ2-6,NA,many,TGTGCCAGCAGCTTAGATGTCGGTCACTCTGGGGCCAACGTCCTGACTTTC,CASSLDVGHSGANVLTF
15,TRBV9,TRBJ2-7,NA,NA,TGTGCCAGCAGCGTAGGGGGCGGACTCTCCTACGAGCAGTACTTC,CASSVGGGLSYEQYF